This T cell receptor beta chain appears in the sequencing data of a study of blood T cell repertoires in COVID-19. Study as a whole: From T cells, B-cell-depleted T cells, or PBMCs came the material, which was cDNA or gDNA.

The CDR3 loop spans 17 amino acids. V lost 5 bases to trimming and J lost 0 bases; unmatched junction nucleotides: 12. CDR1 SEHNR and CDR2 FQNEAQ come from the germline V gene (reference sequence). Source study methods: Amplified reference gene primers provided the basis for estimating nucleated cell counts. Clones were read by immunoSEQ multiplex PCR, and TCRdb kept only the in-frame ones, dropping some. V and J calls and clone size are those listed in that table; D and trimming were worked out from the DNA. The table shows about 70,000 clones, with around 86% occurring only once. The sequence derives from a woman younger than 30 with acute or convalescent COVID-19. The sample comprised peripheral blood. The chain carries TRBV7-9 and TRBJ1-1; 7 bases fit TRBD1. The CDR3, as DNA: TGTGCCAGCAGCCCCCGACAGGGAGAGGGGATGAACACTGAAGCTTTCTTT. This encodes CASSPRQGEGMNTEAFF.